Listed below are T cell receptor beta chains from one sample, sequenced in a study of beta chain features in type 1 diabetes. Generated by immunoSEQ multiplex PCR, the TCRdb table keeps only in-frame clones and is missing some. The sample contains about 370,000 clones, over 8.5% of which appear only once. Sequencing input: central memory CD4+ T cells from blood. The receptors shown here come from a man aged 30 to 45 with type 1 diabetes. The CDR3 runs from the conserved cysteine through the conserved F or W. Fields, in order: V gene, clone size, J gene, D gene, CDR3 protein, CDR3 DNA. D genes are given only for firm matches. Clone size, where shown, is once, few, many, or a class for clones that have expanded.

>TRBV7-3|NA|TRBJ2-3|TRBD2
CASSLAVQGGSADTQYF
TGTGCCAGCAGCTTAGCTGTCCAAGGCGGGAGCGCAGATACGCAGTATTTT
>TRBV7-8|few|TRBJ1-1|TRBD1
CASSFRDRGFEAFF
TGTGCCAGCAGCTTCCGGGACAGGGGGTTTGAAGCTTTCTTT
>TRBV6-1|few|TRBJ2-1|NA
CASSLDGGSYNEQFF
TGTGCCAGCAGCTTGGATGGGGGTTCCTACAATGAGCAGTTCTTC
>TRBV30|NA|TRBJ2-7|TRBD1
CAWSGTASSYEQYF
TGTGCCTGGTCAGGGACAGCAAGCTCCTACGAGCAGTACTTC
>TRBV5-1|few|TRBJ2-1|TRBD2
CASSLASGGYNEQFF
TGCGCCAGCAGCTTGGCTAGCGGGGGCTACAATGAGCAGTTCTTC
>TRBV23-1|many|TRBJ1-5|NA
CASSQINF
TGCGCCAGCAGTCAAATCAACTTT
>TRBV5-1|few|TRBJ2-5|TRBD2
CASASGGDQETQYF
TGCGCCAGCGCCAGTGGGGGGGATCAAGAGACCCAGTACTTC
>TRBV7-7|NA|TRBJ2-7|NA
CAGSFRNEQYF
TGTGCTGGCAGCTTTCGCAACGAGCAGTACTTC
>TRBV28|few|TRBJ2-2|TRBD2
CATKTSDNTGELFF
TGTGCCACTAAGACTAGCGATAACACCGGGGAGCTGTTTTTT
>TRBV11-2|NA|TRBJ1-1|NA
CASSFSGREAFF
TGTGCCAGCAGCTTTTCGGGACGTGAAGCTTTCTTT
>TRBV7-2|few|TRBJ2-7|NA
CASSRGLTTYEQYF
TGTGCCAGCAGCCGGGGACTTACTACCTACGAGCAGTACTTC
>TRBV6-1|NA|TRBJ1-5|NA
CASSETGQSYSNQPQHF
TGTGCCAGCAGTGAAACCGGACAAAGCTATAGCAATCAGCCCCAGCATTTT
>TRBV7-3|many|TRBJ2-3|NA
CASSAQGFAADTQYF
TGTGCCAGCAGCGCCCAGGGTTTCGCGGCAGATACGCAGTATTTT
>TRBV4-2|many|TRBJ2-5|TRBD2
CASSWGLAGSGETQYF
TGTGCCAGCAGTTGGGGGCTAGCGGGATCTGGAGAGACCCAGTACTTC
>TRBV7-8|NA|TRBJ2-1|NA
CASSLSGGYNEQFF
TGTGCCAGCAGCTTAAGTGGCGGCTACAATGAGCAGTTCTTC
>TRBV7-8|NA|TRBJ2-3|TRBD2
CASSRTAGGFADTQYF
TGTGCCAGCAGCCGAACGGCGGGAGGGTTCGCAGATACGCAGTATTTT
>TRBV5-1|NA|TRBJ2-1|NA
CASSPIPETEQFF
TGCGCCAGCAGCCCTATCCCGGAGACGGAGCAGTTCTTC
>TRBV18|many|TRBJ2-1|NA
CASSPDQRVEQFF
TGTGCCAGCTCACCAGACCAACGTGTTGAGCAGTTCTTC
>TRBV7-2|NA|TRBJ1-4|NA
CASSLPDKSPEKLFF
TGTGCCAGCAGCTTACCCGATAAATCACCTGAAAAACTGTTTTTT
>TRBV25-1|many|TRBJ2-5|NA
CASSVGETQYF
TGTGCCAGCAGTGTAGGAGAGACCCAGTACTTC
>TRBV6-6|NA|TRBJ2-1|NA
CASSYPGKGRQFF
TGTGCCAGCAGTTACCCCGGGAAGGGGAGGCAGTTCTTC
>TRBV6-5|NA|TRBJ2-1|NA
CASSFASAQYNEQFF
TGTGCCAGCAGTTTCGCTAGCGCTCAATACAATGAGCAGTTCTTC
>TRBV19|few|TRBJ2-7|NA
CASSIQQGISYEQYF
TGTGCCAGTAGTATACAGCAGGGAATCTCCTACGAGCAGTACTTC
>TRBV6-5|many|TRBJ1-1|TRBD1
CASSYSGGLGTEAFF
TGTGCCAGCAGTTACTCAGGGGGCTTGGGCACTGAAGCTTTCTTT
>TRBV4-1|few|TRBJ1-2|NA
CASSQDRLNYGYTF
TGCGCCAGCAGCCAAGATAGGCTTAACTATGGCTACACCTTC
>TRBV4-3|NA|TRBJ2-3|NA
CASSQEFTGPTDTQYF
TGCGCCAGCAGTCAAGAATTCACAGGTCCCACAGATACGCAGTATTTT
>TRBV5-1|NA|TRBJ1-2|NA
CASSPRQAVGYTF
TGCGCCAGCAGCCCCAGACAGGCCGTTGGCTACACCTTC
>TRBV11-2|many|TRBJ2-3|NA
CASSFLADTQYF
TGTGCCAGCAGCTTCTTAGCAGATACGCAGTATTTT
>TRBV18|NA|TRBJ1-1|TRBD1
CASSFTTGRPNTEAFF
TGTGCCAGCTCGTTCACGACAGGGCGGCCCAACACTGAAGCTTTCTTT
>TRBV6-5|few|TRBJ2-7|TRBD2
CASGRVDEQYF
TGTGCCAGCGGGAGGGTCGACGAGCAGTACTTC
>TRBV5-1|NA|TRBJ2-7|TRBD1
CASSSGQLYEQYF
TGCGCCAGCAGCTCGGGACAGTTGTACGAGCAGTACTTC
>TRBV18|few|TRBJ1-1|NA
CASSPQESGQTGEAFF
TGTGCCAGCTCACCACAGGAGTCAGGGCAGACGGGTGAAGCTTTCTTT
>TRBV19|NA|TRBJ2-3|NA
CASSDLEGRRVNTQYF
TGTGCCAGTAGTGACCTAGAGGGGAGACGTGTCAATACGCAGTATTTT
>TRBV5-4|NA|TRBJ2-5|NA
CASVFEETQYF
TGTGCCAGCGTTTTCGAGGAGACCCAGTACTTC